Sequencing of this T cell receptor beta chain was carried out in a study of neoadjuvant anti-PD-1 for oral cavity cancer. Study outcomes and limitations: Pretreatment Treg/Th17 ratio correlated inversely with post-treatment tumor clonality. TCR analyses covered only a few patients per response group.

This clone was counted between two and nine times. Its antigen is not identified. Only in-frame clones appear in the TCRdb table, and some are missing; sequencing was by immunoSEQ multiplex PCR. Counted here are tens of thousands of clones, around a quarter occurring once; the ten biggest clones make up about 15%. The CDR3 is 11 amino acids. In germline, CDR1 is SNHLY, CDR2 FYNNEI. V lost 7 bases, J lost 4 bases, and 7 bases lay in between. Regarding time point: after neoadjuvant nivolumab, at surgical resection. The patients had HPV-negative, locally advanced oral cavity squamous cell carcinoma. V is TRBV2 and J is TRBJ2-5; D gene unclear. The input for sequencing was tumor tissue, taken after nivolumab (anti-PD-1) treatment. This TCR came from a person between 35 and 79 years old with oral cavity squamous cell carcinoma. CDR3 sequence: CASNLGETQYF. For the CDR3, the DNA is TGTGCCAGCAATCTCGGAGAGACCCAGTACTTC.